The 30 T cell receptor beta chains presented below share a single source sample, sequenced in a study of regulatory T cells in long-lasting Graves disease. Time point here: newly diagnosed GD, antithyroid drugs for less than 3 months. The TCR library was prepared using RNA isolated from PBMCs. Construction of TCR beta libraries relied on iRepertoire HTBI primers and on Arm-PCR targeting CDR3 regions. Via MiXCR, TCRdb re-called the multiplex PCR reads, giving one row per CDR3 protein. This sample has approximately 360,000 distinct CDR3 sequences; 10% to 15% occur once, and the top ten carry over 15%. These records were also assigned to another study, of T cells in Graves' hyperthyroidism and ophthalmopathy.

Specimen: peripheral blood mononuclear cells (PBMCs), collected at new diagnosis, from a patient treated with antithyroid drugs. The source is a woman aged 18-29 years with Graves disease.

This clonotype was picked up many times. The chain links TRBV2 to TRBJ1-5, with no clear D. The CDR3 has 13 residues. Trimming took 6 bases from V and 11 from J, leaving 17 bases between them. Germline V lookup: CDR1 SNHLY, CDR2 FYNNEI. The CDR3, as DNA: TGTGCCAGCAGAGACCTAGCTCGGAAAGCCCAGCATTTT. As protein: CASRDLARKAQHF.

The genes are TRBV29-1 and TRBJ1-2, with D hard to call. The CDR3 has 12 residues. Germline V gives CDR1 SQVTM, CDR2 ANQGSEA. V was pared by 6 bases and J by 4 bases, with 12 bases between. The CDR3 nucleotides read TGCAGCGTGGCCTATGGGTTCTATGGCTACACCTTC. This translates into CSVAYGFYGYTF.

This clonotype appeared many times. This chain uses TRBV10-1 with TRBJ1-6; D call uncertain. Looked up from germline, CDR1 is WNHNN and CDR2 is SYGVQD (reference sequence). The CDR3 loop spans 14 amino acids. Trimming took off 9 bases at V and 7 bases at J, with 16 bases between the two ends. CDR3 region: CARVAGRWNSPLHF. The CDR3 DNA sequence: TGCGCCAGGGTGGCCGGCCGTTGGAATTCACCCCTCCACTTT.

There are many counts of this clonotype. The chain links TRBV28 to TRBJ2-3; 9 nucleotides align to TRBD2. J lost 1 base, V lost 4 bases, and 12 bases had no gene match. The germline gives CDR1 MDHEN, CDR2 SYDVKM. The CDR3 is 18 residues long. CDR3 sequence: CASSSPRPKREGTDTQYF. The DNA for the CDR3 is TGTGCCAGCAGTTCCCCGAGGCCCAAGCGGGAGGGCACAGATACGCAGTATTTT.

This clonotype came up many times. The chain employs TRBV7-2 and TRBJ1-2; D remains unclear. The CDR3 is made up of 12 amino acids. Germline V gene sequence: CDR1 SGHTA, CDR2 FQGNSA. Trimming took 2 bases from V and 8 from J, leaving 9 bases between them. DNA of the CDR3: TGTGCCAGCAGCTTAAACCGGGCGGGCTACACCTTC. As protein: CASSLNRAGYTF.

The chain joins TRBV4-3 to TRBJ1-1; no firm D call. CDR1 and CDR2 from the germline V gene are LGHNA and YSLEER. Trimming removed 0 bases from V and 3 bases from J, with 11 bases in between. The CDR3 sequence is 15 residues long. The CDR3: CASSQEGVLYTEAFF. In DNA, the CDR3 is TGCGCCAGCAGCCAAGAAGGTGTTCTCTACACTGAAGCTTTCTTT.

The sample holds many counts of this clonotype. CDR3 in DNA: TGTGCCAGCAGCCTTTCCTGGAACGAGCAGTACTTC. Protein: CASSLSWNEQYF. V is TRBV28 and J is TRBJ2-7; D is unresolved. V was clipped by 6 bases and J by 5 bases, with 11 bases between them. Germline CDR1 and CDR2: MDHEN and SYDVKM. The CDR3 is made up of 12 amino acids.

The sample holds many counts of this clonotype. The rearrangement joins TRBV19 to TRBJ2-5; D not certain. Germline CDR1 LNHDA, CDR2 SQIVND (reference sequence). V was shortened by 3 bases and J by 7 bases, with 15 bases between the two germline ends. This CDR3 is built from 14 residues. The CDR3 loop reads CASSIAQADGTQYF. CDR3 DNA sequence: TGTGCCAGTAGTATCGCGCAGGCCGATGGGACCCAGTACTTC.

This clonotype occurred many times. The chain couples TRBV7-2 to TRBJ2-7; TRBD2 matches 11 bases. Germline V lookup: CDR1 SGHTA, CDR2 FQGNSA. This CDR3 has 16 amino acids. The V and J ends lost 6 bases and 0 bases, in that order; junction bases with no gene match: 7. This chain's CDR3 is CASSQGLAGLSYEQYF. As DNA, the CDR3 is TGTGCCAGCAGTCAAGGACTAGCGGGCCTCTCCTACGAGCAGTACTTC.

This clonotype was observed a handful of times. This sequence may be a read error, since a much larger clone differs from it by one base. The V and J genes are TRBV29-1 and TRBJ2-1, with D possibly matching TRBD2 (5 bases). Germline V gene lookup returns CDR1 SQVTM and CDR2 ANQGSEA. The V gene lost 4 bases and the J gene lost 0 bases, with 10 bases spanning the gap. This CDR3 contains 14 residues. CDR3 amino acids: CSVVWRTSYNEQFF. In nucleotides, the CDR3 is TGCAGCGTTGTGTGGAGGACCTCCTACAATGAGCAGTTCTTC.

In this sample, this clonotype turned up a few times. This rearrangement joins TRBV7-6 to TRBJ1-1; D ambiguous. CDR3 length: 16 residues. The V end was cut by 0 bases, the J end by 5 bases, with 16 bases between. Germline V gives CDR1 SGHVS, CDR2 FNYEAQ. In DNA form, the CDR3 reads TGTGCCAGCAGCTTAGCAGCTCGGGAGTTCGGAACTGAAGCTTTCTTT. Its translation: CASSLAAREFGTEAFF.

This clonotype came up many times. The chain is built from TRBV10-3 and TRBJ2-2; 11 nucleotides agree with TRBD2. Germline V lookup: CDR1 ENHRY, CDR2 SYGVKD. This CDR3 is built from 13 residues. V was clipped by 11 bases and J by 6 bases; unmatched bases: 5. CDR3 DNA: TGTGCCGCCGGGACTAGCGGTTCCGGGGAGCTGTTTTTT. Its protein product is CAAGTSGSGELFF.

This clonotype appeared many times. The rearrangement joins TRBV30 to TRBJ2-7, with unresolved D. Trimming left V 1 base short and J 2 bases short, with 9 bases between. CDR3 length: 13 residues. Per germline, CDR1 GTSNPN and CDR2 SVGIG (reference sequence). CDR3 in amino acids: CAWSALSAYEQYV. For the CDR3, the DNA is TGTGCCTGGAGTGCTCTGTCGGCCTACGAGCAGTACGTC.

This clonotype was recorded at least ten times. The gene calls are TRBV11-2 and TRBJ1-1; no clear D. Germline V gene sequence: CDR1 SGHAT, CDR2 FQNNGV. V was shortened by 7 bases and J by 1 base, with 13 bases between the two germline ends. The CDR3 is 14 amino acids. The chain's CDR3 is CASNSPGRNTEAFF. DNA of the CDR3: TGTGCCAGCAACTCCCCCGGGAGGAACACTGAAGCTTTCTTT.

This clonotype was detected a few times. This sequence joins TRBV24-1 and TRBJ2-1, with 10 nucleotides matching TRBD1. CDR3 length: 18 residues. Germline CDR1 reads KGHDR; CDR2 reads SFDVKD. V shed 9 bases, J shed 7 bases, and the junction held 20 bases outside the gene matches. CDR3 bases: TGTGCCACCGAGAATCAGGCTGGGGACAGGGGAGGTTGTAATGAGCAGTTCTTC. It is translated as CATENQAGDRGGCNEQFF.

CDR3 coding DNA: TGTGCCAGCAGCGTCCGGGACCCCCAAGGGGAGCTGTTTTTT. This translates into CASSVRDPQGELFF. The rearrangement joins TRBV7-2 to TRBJ2-2, with D perhaps given as TRBD1 or TRBD2 (5 bases each). V was pared by 5 bases and J by 8 bases, with 15 bases between. From germline, CDR1 is SGHTA and CDR2 FQGNSA. The CDR3 is 14 amino acids.

The chain combines TRBV20-1 with TRBJ2-5, with TRBD1 matching 7 bases. The CDR3 totals 18 residues. V gave up 6 bases and J gave up 5 bases; unmatched junction bases: 24. Germline V gives CDR1 DFQATT, CDR2 SNEGSKA (reference sequence). This CDR3 is CSAKLAGMLTGSQETQYF. The CDR3 DNA reads as TGCAGTGCCAAGCTTGCGGGCATGCTGACAGGGTCTCAGGAGACCCAGTACTTC.

Ten or more counts support this clonotype. CDR3 sequence (DNA): TGTGCCAGCAGTTTAGATGTCTCTGGGGCCAACGTCCTGACTTTC. Its translation is CASSLDVSGANVLTF. This sequence joins TRBV12-3 or TRBV12-4 and TRBJ2-6; no definite D call. V was trimmed by 1 base and J by 0 bases, leaving 4 bases between them. The CDR3 spans 15 residues.

At least ten counts were recorded for this clonotype. The rearrangement uses TRBV27 and TRBJ1-2, with D possibly TRBD1 on 5 matching bases. CDR1 is MNHEY, CDR2 SMNVEV, per germline (reference sequence). With 9 bases removed from V and 2 bases from J, the gap between germline ends came to 25 bases. The CDR3 is 17 residues long. The CDR3 loop reads CASTSLSGQGRNYGYTF. The CDR3 bases are TGTGCCAGTACCTCGTTGTCGGGGCAGGGCAGAAACTATGGCTACACCTTC.

Many counts were recorded for this clonotype. The genes are TRBV30 and TRBJ1-3; D unresolved. V was shortened by 0 bases and J by 4 bases, with 4 bases between the two germline ends. Germline loops: CDR1 GTSNPN, CDR2 SVGIG (reference sequence). The CDR3 has 12 residues. This chain's CDR3 is CAWSVTGNTIYF. DNA of the CDR3: TGTGCCTGGAGTGTAACCGGAAACACCATATATTTT.

This clonotype appeared a few times. This may be a read error, as it is one base from a much larger clone. The chain combines TRBV7-9 with TRBJ1-1; perhaps TRBD1 as D (6 bases). Germline V gene sequence: CDR1 SEHNR, CDR2 FQNEAQ (reference sequence). There are 15 residues in the CDR3. As DNA, the CDR3 is TGTGCCAGCAGCTGGGGGCTGGCAGGGAACACTGAAGCTCTCTTT. Translation: CASSWGLAGNTEALF.

Ten or more counts support this clonotype. The V gene is TRBV6-5, the J gene TRBJ1-4; perhaps TRBD1 as D (5 bases). V lost 0 bases and J 7 bases, leaving 15 bases between the germline ends. Germline lookup yields CDR1 MNHEY and CDR2 SVGAGI. The CDR3 totals 16 residues. This CDR3 reads CASSYSGWGGGEKLFF. The DNA of the CDR3 is TGTGCCAGCAGTTACTCCGGTTGGGGCGGAGGTGAAAAACTGTTTTTT.

This clonotype was detected many times. This rearrangement joins TRBV30 to TRBJ2-2; D remains unclear. The CDR3 runs to 15 residues. Germline-derived CDR1 and CDR2 are GTSNPN and SVGIG (reference sequence). V was cut by 0 bases and J by 5 bases, with 13 bases left in between. As DNA, the CDR3 is TGTGCCTGGAGTGTAGGCCCCCATTGGACCGGGGAGCTGTTTTTT. This sequence encodes CAWSVGPHWTGELFF. Together with reference TRBV30 and TRBJ2-2, the CDR3 gives the full variable domain: SQTIHQWPATLVQPVGSPLSLECTVEGTSNPNLYWYRQAAGRGLQLLFYSVGIGQISSEVPQNLSASRPQDRQFILSSKKLLLSDSGFYLCAWSVGPHWTGELFFGEGSRLTVL.

This clonotype was recorded at least ten times. The chain carries TRBV12-3 or TRBV12-4 and TRBJ1-2; D ambiguous. V was cut by 3 bases and J by 7 bases, with 15 bases left in between. This CDR3 is built from 14 residues. The CDR3 nucleotides are TGTGCCAGCAGTTTCATGGCCCTTGGCGGTGGCTACACCTTC. It is translated as CASSFMALGGGYTF.

The sample holds many counts of this clonotype. The chain combines TRBV20-1 with TRBJ1-1; D not resolved. This CDR3 spans 13 amino acids. V lost 6 bases and J lost 3, with 14 bases in between. CDR1 is DFQATT, CDR2 SNEGSKA, per germline (reference sequence). The CDR3 loop reads CSALHPTYTEAFF. CDR3 DNA: TGCAGTGCCCTCCACCCCACCTACACTGAAGCTTTCTTT.

This clonotype was recorded many times. The chain joins TRBV28 to TRBJ2-7; the D gene is possibly TRBD2 (6 bases). This CDR3 spans 16 amino acids. Germline V lookup: CDR1 MDHEN, CDR2 SYDVKM. V lost 5 bases and J lost 3, with 20 bases in between. The CDR3 nucleotides read TGTGCCAGCAGTCGGCCGGAGGGGAGGTTAGTCTACGAGCAGTACTTC. Residues: CASSRPEGRLVYEQYF.

This clonotype was recorded many times. CDR3 in DNA: TGTGCCAGCAGCTTACAGGGGGCCCGAGATGAGCAGTTCTTC. Protein sequence: CASSLQGARDEQFF. The chain couples TRBV11-2 to TRBJ2-1; 8 nucleotides line up with TRBD1. J was trimmed by 8 bases and V by 2 bases; bases with no gene match: 5. Germline CDR1 reads SGHAT; CDR2 reads FQNNGV. The CDR3 has 14 amino acids.

This clonotype was seen at least ten times. The rearrangement joins TRBV11-2 to TRBJ1-1, with a possible D match to TRBD1 (5 bases). The length of the CDR3 is 17 residues. With 3 bases removed from V and 6 bases from J, the gap between germline ends came to 23 bases. Looked up from germline, CDR1 is SGHAT and CDR2 is FQNNGV. The CDR3, as DNA: TGTGCCAGCAGCTTTGCACAAGAAGGGGCCCTCTTGGCTGAAGCTTTCTTT. This sequence encodes CASSFAQEGALLAEAFF.

The rearrangement uses TRBV12-3 or TRBV12-4 and TRBJ2-3, with 10 bases identical to TRBD2. Germline trimming cut 6 bases from V and 0 bases from J; bases unmatched to any gene: 12. There are 18 residues in the CDR3. DNA of the CDR3: TGTGCCAGCAGCCGCAGACTAGCGGGTTATGCTAGCACAGATACGCAGTATTTT. Protein: CASSRRLAGYASTDTQYF.

This clonotype was picked up many times. Here the CDR3 reads CSVLGTGGRETQYF. The DNA for the CDR3 is TGCAGCGTCCTAGGGACAGGGGGGCGAGAGACCCAGTACTTC. This sequence joins TRBV29-1 and TRBJ2-5; TRBD1 matches at 11 bases. Germline values: CDR1 SQVTM, CDR2 ANQGSEA. The length of the CDR3 is 14 residues. V was clipped by 6 bases and J by 4 bases; unmatched bases: 7.